These 30 T cell receptor beta chains share one sample of origin, sequenced in a study of T cells in Graves' hyperthyroidism and ophthalmopathy. Amplified regions were TCR beta CDR3 sequences from RNA transcripts. Using the HTBI primer set, a first-round RT-PCR was run on the TCR CDR3. MiXCR, applied by TCRdb to the multiplex PCR reads, yields one record per CDR3 protein. The table lists 600,000 or so distinct CDR3 sequences, about a sixth of them singletons, with around 4% in the top ten. Sequenced input: blood. The receptors come from a woman aged 25-40 years with Graves' hyperthyroidism.

This clonotype was recorded at least ten times. The rearrangement links TRBV12-3 or TRBV12-4 to TRBJ2-1; D may be TRBD2 (6 bases). This CDR3 is built from 14 residues. V was trimmed by 5 bases and J by 4 bases, leaving 12 bases between them. CDR3 in amino acids: CASSNRRGYNEQFF. The CDR3, as DNA: TGTGCCAGCAGTAATCGGAGGGGATACAATGAGCAGTTCTTC.

V and J are TRBV10-3 and TRBJ2-7; TRBD2 matches 15 bases. CDR1 is ENHRY, CDR2 SYGVKD, per germline. CDR3 length: 17 amino acids. Trimming cost V 3 bases and J 3 bases; bases outside gene matches: 6. CDR3 in DNA: TGTGCCATCAGTGAAGGGACTAGCGGGAGGAAGAACTACGAGCAGTACTTC. Its translation is CAISEGTSGRKNYEQYF.

This chain uses TRBV12-3 or TRBV12-4 with TRBJ1-5, with no clear D. Trimming took 5 bases from V and 5 from J, leaving 13 bases between them. CDR3 length: 14 amino acids. The chain's CDR3 is CASSNSDIYQPQHF. DNA of the CDR3: TGTGCCAGCAGTAACTCAGACATTTATCAGCCCCAGCATTTT.

This clonotype was found many times. The chain links TRBV2 to TRBJ1-5; perhaps TRBD1 as D (6 bases). In germline, CDR1 is SNHLY, CDR2 FYNNEI. V dropped 5 bases and J dropped 8 bases, with 13 bases sitting between them. This CDR3 region has 13 residues. CDR3: CASSPTGREPQHF. The CDR3 region has the DNA TGTGCCAGCAGTCCTACAGGGAGAGAGCCCCAGCATTTT.

In its sample, this clonotype was seen a few times. The V and J genes are TRBV5-4 and TRBJ2-3, with unresolved D. The CDR3 spans 14 residues. Trimming stripped 2 bases from V and 0 bases from J, with 7 bases between. Germline CDR1 and CDR2: SGHNT and YYREEE (reference sequence). DNA of the CDR3: TGTGCCAGCAGCTTTGGGGTTAGCACAGATACGCAGTATTTT. The encoded protein is CASSFGVSTDTQYF. The full variable domain, in which reference TRBV5-4 and TRBJ2-3 provide the parts outside the CDR3, is ETGVTQSPTHLIKTRGQQVTLRCSSQSGHNTVSWYQQALGQGPQFIFQYYREEENGRGNFPPRFSGLQFPNYSSELNVNALELDDSALYLCASSFGVSTDTQYFGPGTRLTVL.

At least ten counts were recorded for this clonotype. The chain uses TRBV3-1 and TRBJ1-2; D is uncertain. The ends were cut back, 1 base at V and 2 bases at J, with 5 bases in the middle. CDR3 size: 13 residues. Per the germline V gene, CDR1 is LGHDT and CDR2 is YNNKEL (reference sequence). This CDR3 reads CASSQGLNYGYTF. The CDR3 bases are TGTGCCAGCAGCCAAGGGCTGAACTATGGCTACACCTTC.

This clonotype was detected many times. This chain joins TRBV12-3 or TRBV12-4 and TRBJ1-4; D remains ambiguous. The CDR3 spans 15 residues. V was clipped by 1 base and J by 7 bases, with 13 bases between them. This chain's CDR3 is CASSLVTGGVEKLFF. The CDR3 coding sequence is TGTGCCAGCAGTTTAGTAACCGGAGGAGTTGAAAAACTGTTTTTT.

To note about this clonotype: One base away lies a much larger clone, so this may be a sequencing read error. No conserved phenylalanine or tryptophan is present at the end of the CDR3, so a read error is the likely explanation. For the CDR3, the DNA is TGTGCCAGCAGCCAAGAGGCAGACACAGATACGCAGTATTCT. This codes for CASSQEADTDTQYS. The gene calls are TRBV3-1 and TRBJ2-3; D gene uncertain. This CDR3 comprises 14 residues. Per the germline V gene, CDR1 is LGHDT and CDR2 is YNNKEL (reference sequence). The germline V and J ends were trimmed by 0 bases and 2 bases, with 6 bases remaining between them.

This clonotype has only a few counts. The chain uses TRBV19 and TRBJ2-1; 9 bases are a match to TRBD1. The CDR3 sequence is 13 residues long. Germline V gene data show CDR1 as LNHDA and CDR2 as SQIVND (reference sequence). Trimming took 4 bases from V and 10 from J; bases not matched to a gene: 5. This CDR3 reads CASSTRDREEQFF. The CDR3 DNA reads as TGTGCCAGTAGTACCCGGGACAGGGAAGAGCAGTTCTTC.

This clonotype appeared many times. The chain links TRBV20-1 to TRBJ1-1; no firm D call. This CDR3 spans 13 amino acids. Germline assignment: CDR1 DFQATT and CDR2 SNEGSKA (reference sequence). Trimming took 1 base from V and 2 from J, leaving 8 bases between them. The CDR3 DNA reads as TGCAGTGCTAGAGGGACGAAAAACACTGAAGCTTTCTTT. Encoded protein: CSARGTKNTEAFF.

The J gene is TRBJ1-6, the V gene TRBV27; D is unresolved. V lost 5 bases and J lost 9, with 11 bases in between. Germline V gene data show CDR1 as MNHEY and CDR2 as SMNVEV (reference sequence). This CDR3 has 13 residues. The CDR3 is CASSPLQTSPLHF. The CDR3 region has the DNA TGTGCCAGCAGTCCACTCCAGACTTCACCCCTCCACTTT.

The CDR3, as DNA: TGTGCCAGCGCGGGAGAACCCGCCTACGAGCAGTACTTC. This codes for CASAGEPAYEQYF. The chain carries TRBV7-3 and TRBJ2-7, with 7 positions matching TRBD2. V lost 8 bases and J lost 2; bases outside the gene matches: 6. Germline CDR1 and CDR2: SGHTA and FQGTGA. This CDR3 has 13 residues.

Comment on this clonotype: Germline and junction disagree at one end, which may indicate a read error. This rearrangement joins TRBV5-6 to TRBJ1-4, with TRBD1 as a possible D gene (6 bases). The CDR3 covers 15 residues. Germline V lookup: CDR1 SGHDT, CDR2 YYEEEE. As DNA, the CDR3 is TGCGCCAGCAGCTTGGAGACAGGTGGGATTGAAAAACTGTTTTTT. This gives the protein CASSLETGGIEKLFF.

This clonotype was detected ten times or more. The chain uses TRBV20-1 and TRBJ2-1; TRBD2 might be the D (5 bases). Trimming cost V 5 bases and J 0 bases, with 20 bases left between them. The germline gives CDR1 DFQATT, CDR2 SNEGSKA (reference sequence). CDR3 size: 17 residues. The CDR3 sequence is CSAQPRVRQSSYNEQFF. The DNA of the CDR3 is TGCAGTGCTCAACCGAGGGTTCGGCAGAGCTCCTACAATGAGCAGTTCTTC.

The rearrangement uses TRBV27 and TRBJ2-5; TRBD1 agrees at 7 bases. Germline V lookup: CDR1 MNHEY, CDR2 SMNVEV (reference sequence). The trim removed 4 bases at V and 7 bases at J, leaving 9 bases unmatched. There are 14 residues in the CDR3. CDR3 bases: TGTGCCAGCAGTTCCGGACAGGACCCCCCGACCCAGTACTTC. This sequence encodes CASSSGQDPPTQYF.

This clonotype was observed at least ten times. The V and J genes are TRBV29-1 and TRBJ1-1; D ambiguous. CDR1 and CDR2 (germline): SQVTM, ANQGSEA. CDR3 length: 12 residues. V was shortened by 4 bases and J by 0 bases, with 6 bases between the two germline ends. This CDR3 reads CSVVPMNTEAFF. The CDR3 DNA reads as TGCAGCGTTGTCCCGATGAACACTGAAGCTTTCTTT.

This clonotype was seen repeatedly, ten times or more. The CDR3 DNA reads TGTGCCAGCAGTTTAGGGGCTAGCGTCTCCTACGAGCAGTACTTC. This gives the protein CASSLGASVSYEQYF. The chain is built from TRBV12-3 or TRBV12-4 and TRBJ2-7; TRBD2 is a possible D gene (6 bases). Trimming shortened V by 1 base and J by 0 bases, and 10 bases separated the two germline ends. The CDR3 loop spans 15 amino acids.

This clonotype was found many times. The chain is built from TRBV20-1 and TRBJ2-5; 13 bases align to TRBD2. Unmatched junction bases numbered 11, after V lost 0 bases and J lost 7 bases. The CDR3 extends over 17 amino acids. CDR1 DFQATT and CDR2 SNEGSKA come from the germline V gene (reference sequence). In DNA form, the CDR3 reads TGCAGTGCTAGAGATCCCACTACTAGCGGGAGGGGGGGGACCCAGTACTTC. Residues: CSARDPTTSGRGGTQYF.

This clonotype was recorded at least ten times. The rearrangement links TRBV11-1 to TRBJ1-4; 10 bases are shared with TRBD1. Germline V gene lookup returns CDR1 SGHAT and CDR2 FQDESV (reference sequence). V was pared by 5 bases and J by 10 bases, with 10 bases of the junction left unmatched. This CDR3 is 15 amino acids long. The CDR3 DNA reads as TGTGCCAGCAGCCTACCGGGACAGGGGATGAGAAAACTGTTTTTT. This translates into CASSLPGQGMRKLFF.

This clonotype was recorded a few times. This chain uses TRBV7-2 with TRBJ2-5; D ambiguous. CDR1 and CDR2 from the germline V gene are SGHTA and FQGNSA. Trimming removed 1 base at V and 5 bases at J, with 8 bases between. The CDR3 is made up of 13 amino acids. This chain's CDR3 is CASSLEPLETQYF. DNA for the CDR3: TGTGCCAGCAGCTTAGAGCCGCTTGAGACCCAGTACTTC.

The chain carries TRBV5-8 and TRBJ2-2; no firm D call. The germline V and J ends were trimmed by 1 base and 1 base, with 11 bases remaining between them. This CDR3 has 16 residues. Germline loops: CDR1 SGHTS, CDR2 YDEGEE. The CDR3, as DNA: TGTGCCAGCAGCTTGTCGAAGACTTTGAACACCGGGGAGCTGTTTTTT. Translated, it gives CASSLSKTLNTGELFF.

This clonotype has a handful of counts. The chain couples TRBV6-1 to TRBJ2-4; maybe TRBD2 (5 bases). The V and J ends lost 9 bases and 5 bases respectively, with 17 bases between them. This CDR3 contains 14 residues. From germline, CDR1 is MNHNS and CDR2 SASEGT. CDR3 nucleotides: TGTGCCAGTAGGACGCCAGGAGGAGAAAACATTCAGTACTTC. It is translated as CASRTPGGENIQYF.

This clonotype was observed a handful of times. The V call is TRBV9, the J call TRBJ2-7; D ambiguous. The length of the CDR3 is 14 residues. CDR1 is SGDLS and CDR2 is YYNGEE in the germline V gene. V lost 0 bases and J 2 bases, leaving 9 bases between the germline ends. The DNA for the CDR3 is TGTGCCAGCAGCGTAGAGTACAGCCCCTACGAGCAGTACTTC. Its protein product is CASSVEYSPYEQYF.

V and J are TRBV13 and TRBJ2-7; possibly TRBD1 for D (6 bases). This CDR3 is built from 16 residues. CDR1 is PRHDT, CDR2 FYEKMQ, per germline (reference sequence). Deletions cut 6 bases from V and 2 bases from J, with 20 bases between. In DNA, the CDR3 is TGTGCCAGCAGTCCGGCCGAGGCAGGGGACGCCTACGAGCAGTACTTC. Its translation: CASSPAEAGDAYEQYF.

The chain is built from TRBV6-1 and TRBJ1-1, with D possibly being TRBD1 (6 bases). Per the germline V gene, CDR1 is MNHNS and CDR2 is SASEGT. V was clipped by 2 bases and J by 3 bases, with 10 bases between them. The CDR3 contains 14 residues. CDR3 coding DNA: TGTGCCAGCAGTGAAATAACAGGGTACACTGAAGCTTTCTTT. Residues: CASSEITGYTEAFF.

V and J are TRBV28 and TRBJ1-5; D perhaps matches TRBD1 (5 bases). V was pared by 5 bases and J by 7 bases, with 18 bases between. CDR1 is MDHEN and CDR2 is SYDVKM in the germline V gene. The CDR3 loop spans 15 amino acids. The CDR3 nucleotides are TGTGCCAGCAGTCCGACGTGGGGGATTGGGCAGCCCCAGCATTTT. This translates into CASSPTWGIGQPQHF.

The table lists this clonotype with many counts. This sequence joins TRBV5-1 and TRBJ2-7; D is unresolved. Germline V gene lookup returns CDR1 SGHRS and CDR2 YFSETQ. CDR3 size: 15 residues. The V and J ends lost 1 base and 2 bases respectively, with 13 bases between them. CDR3 coding DNA: TGCGCCAGCAGCTTGAATCCGGGCCGAGCCTACGAGCAGTACTTC. It encodes CASSLNPGRAYEQYF. Combining the CDR3 with reference TRBV5-1 and TRBJ2-7 gives the whole variable domain KAGVTQTPRYLIKTRGQQVTLSCSPISGHRSVSWYQQTPGQGLQFLFEYFSETQRNKGNFPGRFSGRQFSNSRSEMNVSTLELGDSALYLCASSLNPGRAYEQYFGPGTRLTVT.

The rearrangement joins TRBV4-1 to TRBJ1-5; D is unresolved. V lost 0 bases to trimming and J lost 9 bases, with 15 bases between them. Germline CDR1 reads MGHRA; CDR2 reads YSYEKL. This CDR3 contains 15 residues. CDR3 sequence (DNA): TGCGCCAGCAGCCAAGATGTTCGGTTAACCGGGCCCCAGCATTTT. It is translated as CASSQDVRLTGPQHF.

This clonotype came up many times. The chain carries TRBV15 and TRBJ2-7, with 13 bases fitting TRBD2. This CDR3 has 15 amino acids. CDR1 LNHNV and CDR2 YYDKDF come from the germline V gene (reference sequence). With V trimmed by 3 bases and J by 5 bases, 4 bases remained unmatched. The CDR3 reads CATSRTSGRYHEQYF. The DNA of the CDR3 is TGTGCCACCAGCAGGACTAGCGGGAGGTACCACGAGCAGTACTTC.

This chain uses TRBV2 with TRBJ1-3, with TRBD1 identical over 10 bases. The CDR3 sequence is 15 residues long. The V gene's germline CDR1 is SNHLY and CDR2 FYNNEI. The V segment lost 5 bases and the J segment 4 bases; nucleotides outside the gene matches: 5. The CDR3 protein is CASSPWGQGGNTIYF. CDR3 bases: TGTGCCAGCAGTCCCTGGGGACAGGGGGGAAACACCATATATTTT. Full variable domain (missing parts from reference TRBV2 and TRBJ1-3): EPEVTQTPSHQVTQMGQEVILRCVPISNHLYFYWYRQILGQKVEFLVSFYNNEISEKSEIFDDQFSVERPDGSNFTLKIRSTKLEDSAMYFCASSPWGQGGNTIYFGEGSWLTVV.